This T cell receptor beta chain was identified during a study of identical twins. A note on this clonotype: Its antigen is unidentified.

TCRdb processed the 5' RACE reads anew with MiXCR; each CDR3 protein has one entry. Of 600,000 to 850,000 distinct CDR3 sequences in the sample, roughly 20% were seen once. Study-wide findings and caveats: In zero-insertion analyses, partial confounding could arise from invariant MAIT and iNKT cells.

The same sample was also used in a study of T cells expressing NK-cell markers. According to that study: In a few donors, dominant clonotypes made up roughly 25-60.1% of CD3+CD56-NKG2C+ cells. HCMV specificity of the expanded NKG2C+ T cell clones was not established.

The clonotype was recovered from a woman younger than 30 in good health. Material: PBMCs.

The CDR3, as DNA: TGTGCCAGCAGTTTAGTTCCGGGACAGGGTAATTCACCCCTCCACTTT. It yields the protein CASSLVPGQGNSPLHF. The V call is TRBV12-3 or TRBV12-4, the J call TRBJ1-6, with 9 bases that match TRBD1. V shed 1 base and J 6 bases; nucleotides not matched to a gene: 4. The CDR3 extends over 16 amino acids.